This is a list of T cell receptor beta chains from one sample in a study of T-cell reconstitution after alpha-beta-depleted transplantation in children. MiXCR was run by TCRdb on the PCR reads, yielding one entry per CDR3 protein. The sample gives about 580,000 distinct CDR3 sequences, 23% of which show up once; 12% to 15% is in the top ten. The material sequenced was PBMCs, mostly from graft donor cells, taken 360 days after TCRalphabeta/CD19-depleted stem cell transplant. The source is a boy less than two years old who had a stem cell transplant for acute myeloid leukemia, so the T cells may come from the graft donor. Both conserved end residues are part of each CDR3. Each record gives: D gene, J gene, V gene, clone size, CDR3 protein, CDR3 DNA. D genes are given only for firm matches. Some rows have no size entry. The others give once, few or many, or a class for an expanded clone.

d_call: TRBD1
j_call: TRBJ2-1
v_call: TRBV6-5
clone_size: few
cdr3_aa: CASSSSGTGGSPRNEQFF
cdr3_nt: TGTGCCAGCAGTTCTTCCGGGACAGGGGGCTCCCCACGCAATGAGCAGTTCTTC

d_call: TRBD1
j_call: TRBJ2-5
v_call: TRBV6-1
clone_size: .
cdr3_aa: CASRGTGLVQETQYF
cdr3_nt: TGTGCCAGCAGGGGGACAGGGTTGGTCCAAGAGACCCAGTACTTC

d_call: .
j_call: TRBJ2-1
v_call: TRBV20-1
clone_size: many
cdr3_aa: CSARDLTSSYNEQFF
cdr3_nt: TGCAGTGCTAGAGATTTAACTTCATCCTACAATGAGCAGTTCTTC

d_call: TRBD1
j_call: TRBJ2-1
v_call: TRBV12-3/TRBV12-4
clone_size: few
cdr3_aa: CASSRPGQETDNEQFF
cdr3_nt: TGTGCCAGCAGTCGGCCGGGACAGGAGACCGACAATGAGCAGTTCTTC

d_call: .
j_call: TRBJ1-5
v_call: TRBV7-8
clone_size: once
cdr3_aa: CASSPRDRVNQPQHF
cdr3_nt: TGTGCCAGCAGCCCCAGGGATAGGGTCAATCAGCCCCAGCATTTT

d_call: .
j_call: TRBJ2-2
v_call: TRBV28
clone_size: once
cdr3_aa: CASTGQLYTGELFF
cdr3_nt: TGTGCCAGCACCGGACAATTATACACCGGGGAGCTGTTTTTT

d_call: .
j_call: TRBJ1-2
v_call: TRBV29-1
clone_size: few
cdr3_aa: CSVRDTVNYGYTF
cdr3_nt: TGCAGCGTAAGGGACACCGTTAACTATGGCTACACCTTC

d_call: .
j_call: TRBJ2-3
v_call: TRBV6-5
clone_size: many
cdr3_aa: CASSWGSGTDTQYF
cdr3_nt: TGTGCCAGCAGTTGGGGGTCGGGCACAGATACGCAGTATTTT

d_call: .
j_call: TRBJ2-1
v_call: TRBV5-1
clone_size: .
cdr3_aa: CASSLAPDRDYNEQFF
cdr3_nt: TGCGCCAGCAGCTTGGCCCCGGACCGCGACTACAATGAGCAGTTCTTC

d_call: TRBD2
j_call: TRBJ2-3
v_call: TRBV2
clone_size: few
cdr3_aa: CASSATSGGSTTQYF
cdr3_nt: TGTGCCAGCAGTGCGACTAGCGGGGGGAGCACTACGCAGTATTTT

d_call: .
j_call: TRBJ1-5
v_call: TRBV12-3/TRBV12-4
clone_size: many
cdr3_aa: CASSNRDGGQPQHF
cdr3_nt: TGTGCCAGCAGTAACCGGGACGGCGGTCAGCCCCAGCATTTT

d_call: .
j_call: TRBJ1-2
v_call: TRBV20-1
clone_size: .
cdr3_aa: CSAKRGIPTYTF
cdr3_nt: TGCAGTGCAAAAAGAGGGATCCCCACCTACACCTTC

d_call: TRBD1
j_call: TRBJ2-7
v_call: TRBV20-1
clone_size: few
cdr3_aa: CSAEGTGVSYEQYF
cdr3_nt: TGCAGTGCAGAGGGGACAGGGGTATCCTACGAGCAGTACTTC

d_call: TRBD2
j_call: TRBJ2-3
v_call: TRBV7-2
clone_size: .
cdr3_aa: CASLVPKRGLDTQYF
cdr3_nt: TGTGCCAGCCTGGTCCCTAAGCGGGGGTTAGATACGCAGTATTTT

d_call: TRBD1
j_call: TRBJ1-4
v_call: TRBV20-1
clone_size: few
cdr3_aa: CSVLNDRGGDEKLFF
cdr3_nt: TGCAGTGTCCTGAATGACAGGGGAGGAGATGAAAAACTGTTTTTT

d_call: .
j_call: TRBJ2-3
v_call: TRBV7-3
clone_size: many
cdr3_aa: CASSLISSDTQYF
cdr3_nt: TGTGCCAGCAGCTTAATCAGTTCAGATACGCAGTATTTT

d_call: .
j_call: TRBJ1-2
v_call: TRBV7-9
clone_size: .
cdr3_aa: CASSRPQASNYGYTF
cdr3_nt: TGTGCCAGCAGCCGACCGCAGGCCTCCAACTATGGCTACACCTTC

d_call: .
j_call: TRBJ2-2
v_call: TRBV20-1
clone_size: .
cdr3_aa: CSARDRTVPATGELFF
cdr3_nt: TGCAGTGCTAGAGATCGGACGGTTCCGGCCACCGGGGAGCTGTTTTTT

d_call: .
j_call: TRBJ1-5
v_call: TRBV27
clone_size: few
cdr3_aa: CASSIANQPQHF
cdr3_nt: TGTGCCAGCAGTATCGCAAATCAGCCCCAGCATTTT

d_call: .
j_call: TRBJ1-1
v_call: TRBV11-1
clone_size: many
cdr3_aa: CASSHDRLLNTEAFF
cdr3_nt: TGTGCCAGCAGCCACGACAGGTTATTGAACACTGAAGCTTTCTTT

d_call: .
j_call: TRBJ2-7
v_call: TRBV29-1
clone_size: many
cdr3_aa: CSGTGSCYSYEQYF
cdr3_nt: TGCAGCGGTACAGGGTCCTGTTACTCCTACGAGCAGTACTTC

d_call: .
j_call: TRBJ1-6
v_call: TRBV25-1
clone_size: .
cdr3_aa: CASSAFSSYNSPLHF
cdr3_nt: TGTGCCAGCAGTGCCTTTAGCTCCTATAATTCACCCCTCCACTTT

d_call: .
j_call: TRBJ1-1
v_call: TRBV5-1
clone_size: .
cdr3_aa: CASSFKGDTEAFF
cdr3_nt: TGCGCCAGCAGCTTTAAGGGGGACACTGAAGCTTTCTTT

d_call: TRBD1
j_call: TRBJ2-6
v_call: TRBV27
clone_size: once
cdr3_aa: CASSLGTGYGANVLTF
cdr3_nt: TGTGCCAGCAGTTTAGGGACAGGGTACGGGGCCAACGTCCTGACTTTC

d_call: .
j_call: TRBJ2-3
v_call: TRBV7-8
clone_size: many
cdr3_aa: CASSRQGKGTDTQYF
cdr3_nt: TGTGCCAGCAGTCGGCAGGGTAAAGGCACAGATACGCAGTATTTT

d_call: TRBD2
j_call: TRBJ2-5
v_call: TRBV11-1
clone_size: .
cdr3_aa: CASSLAASGGPLQETQYF
cdr3_nt: TGTGCCAGCAGCTTAGCGGCTAGCGGGGGGCCGTTACAAGAGACCCAGTACTTC

d_call: .
j_call: TRBJ2-6
v_call: TRBV28
clone_size: few
cdr3_aa: CASSPGGSSANVLTF
cdr3_nt: TGTGCCAGCAGCCCCGGCGGTTCATCGGCCAACGTCCTGACTTTC

d_call: .
j_call: TRBJ2-3
v_call: TRBV28
clone_size: .
cdr3_aa: CASSLFGATSTDTQYF
cdr3_nt: TGTGCCAGCAGTTTATTTGGGGCCACTAGCACAGATACGCAGTATTTT

d_call: TRBD2
j_call: TRBJ2-7
v_call: TRBV20-1
clone_size: few
cdr3_aa: CSATLAGDISYEQYF
cdr3_nt: TGCAGTGCTACCCTAGCGGGGGACATATCCTACGAGCAGTACTTC

d_call: .
j_call: TRBJ2-5
v_call: TRBV20-1
clone_size: many
cdr3_aa: CSASDYTQETQYF
cdr3_nt: TGCAGTGCTTCGGACTATACTCAAGAGACCCAGTACTTC

d_call: TRBD1
j_call: TRBJ2-1
v_call: TRBV7-2
clone_size: many
cdr3_aa: CASSLGPGTGLSAEQFF
cdr3_nt: TGTGCCAGCAGCTTAGGTCCCGGGACAGGGCTCAGTGCGGAGCAGTTCTTC

d_call: .
j_call: TRBJ1-2
v_call: TRBV27
clone_size: few
cdr3_aa: CASSLTGRGYGYTF
cdr3_nt: TGTGCCAGCAGTTTAACCGGGCGTGGATATGGCTACACCTTC

d_call: TRBD1
j_call: TRBJ2-2
v_call: TRBV20-1
clone_size: .
cdr3_aa: CSARDPGQGTGELFF
cdr3_nt: TGCAGTGCTAGAGATCCAGGACAGGGCACCGGGGAGCTGTTTTTT

d_call: TRBD2
j_call: TRBJ2-2
v_call: TRBV29-1
clone_size: few
cdr3_aa: CSVQPGRANTGELFF
cdr3_nt: TGCAGCGTTCAACCGGGGAGGGCGAACACCGGGGAGCTGTTTTTT

d_call: .
j_call: TRBJ2-7
v_call: TRBV13
clone_size: .
cdr3_aa: CASRIEGVLNYEQYF
cdr3_nt: TGTGCCAGTAGAATCGAGGGAGTTTTAAACTACGAGCAGTACTTC

d_call: .
j_call: TRBJ2-1
v_call: TRBV6-2/TRBV6-3
clone_size: .
cdr3_aa: CASSYSVHEQFF
cdr3_nt: TGTGCCAGCAGTTACTCGGTCCATGAGCAGTTCTTC

d_call: .
j_call: TRBJ2-1
v_call: TRBV11-2
clone_size: .
cdr3_aa: CASSERRGGYNEQFF
cdr3_nt: TGTGCCAGCAGCGAAAGGAGGGGGGGATACAATGAGCAGTTCTTC

d_call: .
j_call: TRBJ2-5
v_call: TRBV20-1
clone_size: many
cdr3_aa: CSALPDSRETQYF
cdr3_nt: TGCAGTGCCCTGCCGGACAGTCGAGAGACCCAGTACTTC

d_call: .
j_call: TRBJ1-1
v_call: TRBV14
clone_size: few
cdr3_aa: CASSQAGRRSAEAFF
cdr3_nt: TGTGCCAGCAGCCAAGCAGGGCGTCGATCGGCTGAAGCTTTCTTT

d_call: .
j_call: TRBJ1-3
v_call: TRBV13
clone_size: few
cdr3_aa: CASSSGLGAGNTIYF
cdr3_nt: TGTGCCAGCAGCTCCGGCCTGGGGGCTGGAAACACCATATATTTT

d_call: .
j_call: TRBJ2-4
v_call: TRBV28
clone_size: .
cdr3_aa: CASSLKDYIQYF
cdr3_nt: TGTGCCAGCAGTCTTAAAGACTACATTCAGTACTTC

d_call: .
j_call: TRBJ2-3
v_call: TRBV19
clone_size: .
cdr3_aa: CASTNLGWLAAPGLDTQYF
cdr3_nt: TGTGCCAGTACCAATTTGGGCTGGCTAGCCGCCCCCGGTCTGGATACGCAGTATTTT

d_call: TRBD1
j_call: TRBJ1-1
v_call: TRBV2
clone_size: once
cdr3_aa: CASSRDRAIVNTEAFF
cdr3_nt: TGTGCCAGCAGTCGGGACAGAGCGATTGTTAACACTGAAGCTTTCTTT

d_call: .
j_call: TRBJ2-1
v_call: TRBV15
clone_size: .
cdr3_aa: CATSESRPGGEQFF
cdr3_nt: TGTGCCACCAGCGAGAGTCGCCCTGGGGGGGAGCAGTTCTTC

d_call: .
j_call: TRBJ2-3
v_call: TRBV13
clone_size: many
cdr3_aa: CASSLGRGTDTQYF
cdr3_nt: TGTGCCAGCAGCTTGGGACGCGGCACAGATACGCAGTATTTT

d_call: .
j_call: TRBJ2-5
v_call: TRBV29-1
clone_size: many
cdr3_aa: CSVDGQPKETQYF
cdr3_nt: TGCAGCGTTGACGGACAGCCAAAAGAGACCCAGTACTTC

d_call: .
j_call: TRBJ1-1
v_call: TRBV7-6
clone_size: .
cdr3_aa: CASSLYVPRANTEAFF
cdr3_nt: TGTGCCAGCAGCCTGTACGTCCCAAGGGCCAACACTGAAGCTTTCTTT

d_call: TRBD2
j_call: TRBJ2-1
v_call: TRBV20-1
clone_size: .
cdr3_aa: CSAQGRGGQWYNEQFF
cdr3_nt: TGCAGTGCGCAAGGGCGGGGGGGCCAATGGTACAATGAGCAGTTCTTC

d_call: .
j_call: TRBJ1-2
v_call: TRBV7-8
clone_size: many
cdr3_aa: CASSLSEGVNYGYTF
cdr3_nt: TGTGCCAGCAGCCTATCGGAGGGGGTGAACTATGGCTACACCTTC

d_call: .
j_call: TRBJ1-5
v_call: TRBV27
clone_size: .
cdr3_aa: CASSLLPGPPQHF
cdr3_nt: TGTGCCAGCAGTTTACTCCCGGGGCCGCCCCAGCATTTT

d_call: .
j_call: TRBJ2-4
v_call: TRBV24-1
clone_size: few
cdr3_aa: CATSDSYRRTIQYF
cdr3_nt: TGTGCCACCAGTGATTCCTACAGGAGAACCATTCAGTACTTC

d_call: .
j_call: TRBJ2-5
v_call: TRBV24-1
clone_size: .
cdr3_aa: CGASEGPGSRYQETQYF
cdr3_nt: TGTGGGGCCAGTGAAGGGCCAGGCAGCCGCTACCAAGAGACCCAGTACTTC

d_call: TRBD2
j_call: TRBJ2-1
v_call: TRBV10-3
clone_size: .
cdr3_aa: CAISETSGGDEQFF
cdr3_nt: TGTGCCATCAGTGAGACTAGCGGGGGCGATGAGCAGTTCTTC

d_call: TRBD2
j_call: TRBJ2-1
v_call: TRBV12-3/TRBV12-4
clone_size: .
cdr3_aa: CASSSPTSGGAENEQFF
cdr3_nt: TGTGCCAGCAGTTCGCCAACTAGCGGGGGGGCTGAGAATGAGCAGTTCTTC

d_call: TRBD2
j_call: TRBJ2-1
v_call: TRBV20-1
clone_size: many
cdr3_aa: CSARTSGGNEQFF
cdr3_nt: TGCAGCGCTAGGACTAGCGGGGGGAATGAGCAGTTCTTC

d_call: .
j_call: TRBJ2-1
v_call: TRBV10-2
clone_size: .
cdr3_aa: CASSELVAYNEQFF
cdr3_nt: TGCGCCAGCAGTGAGCTAGTAGCCTACAATGAGCAGTTCTTC

d_call: .
j_call: TRBJ2-1
v_call: TRBV7-2
clone_size: many
cdr3_aa: CASSFESSYNEQFF
cdr3_nt: TGTGCCAGCAGCTTTGAGAGCTCCTACAATGAGCAGTTCTTC